Each of the 6 T cell receptor beta chains below was sequenced from the same sample in a study of CD8 T cells in Susac syndrome. RNA amounts of about 0.45 to 1 ug underwent reverse transcription with random hexamers. TCRdb used MiXCR to reprocess the immunoSEQ multiplex PCR reads, holding one entry per CDR3 protein. The sample includes some 150,000 distinct CDR3 sequences, 94% of them seen just once. The sample consisted of CD4+ T cells from PBMCs. The origin of the receptors is a human donor in good health.

The gene calls are TRBV19 and TRBJ2-1; D unclear. Per the germline V gene, CDR1 is LNHDA and CDR2 is SQIVND (reference sequence). This CDR3 is built from 16 residues. V was trimmed by 5 bases and J by 6 bases, leaving 20 bases between them. The CDR3 here is CASSLNLPRLSNEQFF. In nucleotides, the CDR3 is TGTGCCAGTAGTCTAAACCTCCCTCGCTTGTCCAATGAGCAGTTCTTC.

The rearrangement joins TRBV25-1 to TRBJ1-2; TRBD1 might be the D (5 bases). Trimming took off 0 bases at V and 1 base at J, with 15 bases between the two ends. The germline gives CDR1 MGHDK, CDR2 SYGVNS. There are 17 residues in the CDR3. The CDR3 DNA is TGTGCCAGCAGTGAATATCCCCGGGACGGGAGTAACTATGGCTACACCTTC. Protein product: CASSEYPRDGSNYGYTF.

This chain uses TRBV24-1 with TRBJ2-2; maybe TRBD2 (6 bases). The length of the CDR3 is 14 residues. Germline loops: CDR1 KGHDR, CDR2 SFDVKD. Trimming took 5 bases from V and 2 from J, leaving 8 bases between them. CDR3: CATSGGINTGELFF. The DNA of the CDR3 is TGTGCCACCAGTGGCGGGATAAACACCGGGGAGCTGTTTTTT.

V is TRBV5-1 and J is TRBJ2-1, with 8 positions matching TRBD2. CDR1 and CDR2 (germline): SGHRS, YFSETQ. This CDR3 comprises 16 residues. V shed 0 bases and J 4 bases; nucleotides not matched to a gene: 6. Written as DNA, the CDR3 is TGCGCCAGCAGCTTGGCCCTGGCGGGAGGATACAATGAGCAGTTCTTC. This sequence encodes CASSLALAGGYNEQFF.

The chain couples TRBV20-1 to TRBJ1-2; 7 bases are shared with TRBD1. This CDR3 comprises 16 residues. Germline CDR1 is DFQATT and CDR2 is SNEGSKA (reference sequence). Trimming took 6 bases from V and 3 from J; bases not matched to a gene: 16. The chain's CDR3 is CSASPGGSWSDYGYTF. For the CDR3, the DNA is TGCAGTGCATCACCAGGGGGATCTTGGAGTGACTATGGCTACACCTTC.

The V gene is TRBV7-2, the J gene TRBJ2-1; D tentatively fits TRBD1 or TRBD2 (5 bases each). The length of the CDR3 is 13 residues. Germline values: CDR1 SGHTA, CDR2 FQGNSA. V was clipped by 6 bases and J by 7 bases, with 13 bases between them. The CDR3 nucleotides read TGTGCCAGCAGTTGGGACGGTAGGAATGAGCAGTTCTTC. This sequence encodes CASSWDGRNEQFF.